This entry lists 5 T cell receptor beta chains sequenced from one sample in a study of memory CD4+ T cells and cytomegalovirus serostatus. The repertoire was sequenced with immunoSEQ multiplex PCR; TCRdb's copy has only in-frame clones and lacks some. Counted here are some 67,000 clones, approximately 80% occurring once; the ten biggest clones make up around 5%. The sort gate was single viable CD3+CD4+CD8-CD45RO+ cells for memory CD4+ T cells. Sequencing used memory CD4+ T cells from blood. These receptors all stem from an adult in good health and CMV-seropositive.

The chain couples TRBV6-1 to TRBJ1-1; D is uncertain. Germline CDR1 reads MNHNS; CDR2 reads SASEGT. V lost 1 base and J lost 6, with 12 bases in between. The CDR3 covers 14 residues. The CDR3 region is CASSEGGVRAEAFF. The CDR3 bases are TGTGCCAGCAGTGAAGGGGGAGTCCGGGCTGAAGCTTTCTTT.

In this sample, this clone turned up once. The chain joins TRBV20-1 to TRBJ2-1, with D possibly matching TRBD1 (6 bases). Germline V CDR1 and CDR2: DFQATT, SNEGSKA (reference sequence). The CDR3 is 10 residues long. This chain's CDR3 is CSLIRGEQFF. CDR3 nucleotides: TGCAGCCTAATCAGGGGTGAGCAGTTCTTC.

The rearrangement joins TRBV5-1 to TRBJ2-2; 14 nucleotides align to TRBD2. The germline V gene has CDR1 SGHRS and CDR2 YFSETQ. The CDR3 runs 18 residues. The V segment lost 1 base and the J segment 7 bases; nucleotides outside the gene matches: 9. This CDR3 is CASSLPGLAGAQSGELFF. The CDR3 DNA follows: TGCGCCAGCAGCTTGCCGGGACTAGCGGGGGCGCAAAGCGGGGAGCTGTTTTTT.

The gene calls are TRBV20-1 and TRBJ2-3; D might be TRBD2 (5 bases). Trimming shortened V by 6 bases and J by 8 bases, and 12 bases separated the two germline ends. Germline V gene sequence: CDR1 DFQATT, CDR2 SNEGSKA (reference sequence). The CDR3 runs to 11 residues. The CDR3 nucleotides read TGCAGTGCAGGGAATGAGGGTACGCAGTATTTT. This encodes CSAGNEGTQYF.

The gene calls are TRBV5-1 and TRBJ2-7; weak D call: TRBD1 (6 bases). The CDR3 is 11 amino acids. V shed 1 base and J shed 7 bases, with 6 bases lying between them. Germline-derived CDR1 and CDR2 are SGHRS and YFSETQ. The DNA for the CDR3 is TGCGCCAGCAGCTTGAGGGGGGAGCAGTACTTC. Translated: CASSLRGEQYF. The full variable domain, its missing parts supplied by reference TRBV5-1 and TRBJ2-7, is KAGVTQTPRYLIKTRGQQVTLSCSPISGHRSVSWYQQTPGQGLQFLFEYFSETQRNKGNFPGRFSGRQFSNSRSEMNVSTLELGDSALYLCASSLRGEQYFGPGTRLTVT.